This TCR beta chain emerged from a study of shared clonotypes between healthy human individuals. Points from the study as a whole: The four-donor shared clonotypes exceeded non-shared clonotypes in generation probability, with non-shared ones scoring lower.

The CDR3 is 13 residues long. With V trimmed by 6 bases and J by 10 bases, 10 bases remained unmatched. Per germline, CDR1 MNHEY and CDR2 SVGAGI. A word on this clone: Its antigen remains unknown.

Clones were read by immunoSEQ multiplex PCR, and TCRdb kept only the in-frame ones, dropping some. The sample gives over a million clones, 96% of which show up once; over 1% is in the top ten. Sequencing was performed on naive CD4+ T cells sorted from blood. Subset indicated: CD45RA+ positively selected. This TCR was recovered from a man aged 25-40 years in good health. This sequence joins TRBV6-5 and TRBJ1-1, with 8 bases aligning to TRBD1. CDR3 residues: CASSNTGTGGAFF. CDR3 nucleotide sequence: TGTGCCAGCAGCAACACCGGGACAGGTGGAGCTTTCTTT.